The source of this TCR beta chain is a study of blood T cell repertoires in COVID-19. About the study: COVID-19 samples collected from the United States, Italy and Spain covered acute and convalescent phases. Nucleic acid was either cDNA or gDNA, and it came from T cells, B-cell-depleted T cells, or PBMCs.

This clone appeared a single time. The CDR3 is 15 amino acids. The J segment lost 5 bases and the V segment lost 4 bases, leaving 6 bases of the junction unmatched. Germline V gene sequence: CDR1 LNHNV, CDR2 YYDKDF (reference sequence). Using immunoSEQ multiplex PCR, the repertoire was profiled, and TCRdb retains in-frame clones only, with some absent. The sample carries 200,000 to 250,000 clones, 75% to 90% recorded once. Within the 2 weeks before study entry, each person in the exposed group met a COVID-19 case. What was sequenced was PBMCs or T cells enriched from blood (not recorded which). This chain links TRBV15 with TRBJ2-2; 8 nucleotides match TRBD2. This clonotype originated in a woman younger than 45 who had been exposed to COVID-19. This chain's CDR3 is CATSTGGPGTGELFF. CDR3 DNA: TGTGCCACCAGCACGGGAGGGCCGGGGACCGGGGAGCTGTTTTTT.